The 26 T cell receptor beta chains listed next were all sequenced from one sample in a study of shared clonotypes between healthy human individuals. Using immunoSEQ multiplex PCR, the repertoire was profiled, and TCRdb retains in-frame clones only, with some absent. Of fewer than 1.6 million clones listed, about 98.5% were seen once; the top ten hold 0.36%. The sequenced material came from naive CD4+ T cells sorted from blood. Noted subset: CD45RA+ positively selected. These TCRs come from a man in his thirties or forties in good health.

The CDR3 nucleotides read TGCAGCGTTGCGATGGCGCCGCGGGATGAGCAGTTCTTC. Translation: CSVAMAPRDEQFF. The chain is built from TRBV29-1 and TRBJ2-1, with D perhaps matching TRBD2 (5 bases). CDR3 length: 13 residues. With 4 bases removed from V and 8 bases from J, the gap between germline ends came to 15 bases. CDR1 and CDR2 from the germline V gene are SQVTM and ANQGSEA.

This chain joins TRBV7-2 and TRBJ2-7; TRBD2 might be the D (5 bases). Per the germline V gene, CDR1 is SGHTA and CDR2 is FQGNSA. V was trimmed by 5 bases and J by 4 bases, leaving 9 bases between them. The CDR3 is made up of 12 amino acids. The CDR3 sequence is CASSPGFYEQYF. The CDR3 DNA follows: TGTGCCAGCAGCCCGGGGTTTTACGAGCAGTACTTC.

V gene TRBV7-8 combines with J gene TRBJ2-7; TRBD2 is a possible D gene (6 bases). The CDR3 spans 17 residues. Germline CDR1 is SGHVS and CDR2 is FQNEAQ. V lost 4 bases and J lost 7, with 26 bases in between. CDR3 in DNA: TGTGCCAGCAGCTCCAGTGCCCGGGGGAAAGGCGTCTGGGAGCAGTACTTC. Translated, it gives CASSSSARGKGVWEQYF.

The chain employs TRBV5-1 and TRBJ2-1, with TRBD2 identical over 9 bases. This CDR3 is 16 amino acids long. Germline V gene sequence: CDR1 SGHRS, CDR2 YFSETQ. V lost 4 bases, J lost 9 bases, and 14 bases stayed unmatched. The CDR3 loop is CASSMGTSLVKGEQFF. The CDR3 bases are TGCGCCAGCAGCATGGGGACTAGCCTCGTTAAGGGTGAGCAGTTCTTC.

This clone was counted a few times. This chain connects TRBV15 to TRBJ1-1; D is uncertain. Trimming shortened V by 0 bases and J by 1 base, and 6 bases separated the two germline ends. Germline V gives CDR1 LNHNV, CDR2 YYDKDF (reference sequence). The CDR3 totals 14 residues. The CDR3 loop reads CATSRDYGNTEAFF. The CDR3 region has the DNA TGTGCCACCAGCAGAGATTACGGGAACACTGAAGCTTTCTTT.

This clone was detected only once. The rearrangement uses TRBV12-5 and TRBJ2-7; possibly TRBD2 for D (5 bases). The ends were cut back, 8 bases at V and 0 bases at J, with 11 bases in the middle. The CDR3 extends over 13 amino acids. Germline V CDR1 and CDR2: LGHNT, FRNRAP. DNA for the CDR3: TGTGCTAGTACTTACGGGGTCTCCTACGAGCAGTACTTC. Translation: CASTYGVSYEQYF.

The V and J genes are TRBV29-1 and TRBJ1-5; TRBD1 matches 9 bases. The CDR3 extends over 13 amino acids. CDR1 is SQVTM and CDR2 is ANQGSEA in the germline V gene. The junction had 5 bases not matched to a gene; V was cut back by 5 bases and J by 6 bases. Written as DNA, the CDR3 is TGCAGCGTTCGACAGGGGGACGGTCAGCCCCAGCATTTT. Translation gives CSVRQGDGQPQHF.

The CDR3 reads CAISEISYEQYF. The DNA of the CDR3 is TGTGCCATCAGTGAAATTTCCTACGAGCAGTACTTC. This chain connects TRBV10-3 to TRBJ2-7; D is uncertain. V lost 3 bases, J lost 1 base, and 4 bases lay in between. Germline V lookup: CDR1 ENHRY, CDR2 SYGVKD. CDR3 size: 12 residues.

The chain uses TRBV10-3 and TRBJ2-1; 16 bases match TRBD2. CDR1 ENHRY and CDR2 SYGVKD come from the germline V gene. This CDR3 has 20 residues. The J segment lost 4 bases and the V segment lost 3 bases, leaving 12 bases of the junction unmatched. Here the CDR3 reads CAISDWGTSGRATTYNEQFF. The CDR3, as DNA: TGTGCCATCAGTGATTGGGGGACTAGCGGGAGGGCCACAACGTACAATGAGCAGTTCTTC.

The rearrangement links TRBV10-1 to TRBJ2-2, with 15 positions matching TRBD2. CDR3 size: 18 residues. Per germline, CDR1 WNHNN and CDR2 SYGVQD (reference sequence). V was pared by 4 bases and J by 7 bases, with 10 bases of the junction left unmatched. The CDR3 reads CASSAIPGLAGGDGELFF. The CDR3 DNA is TGCGCCAGCAGTGCCATTCCGGGACTAGCGGGAGGAGACGGGGAGCTGTTTTTT.

The chain has TRBV5-1 and TRBJ2-3, with 8 bases that match TRBD2. The CDR3 contains 18 residues. V lost 0 bases, J lost 1 base, and 10 bases stayed unmatched. Germline CDR1 reads SGHRS; CDR2 reads YFSETQ. The CDR3 DNA reads TGCGCCAGCAGCTTGGAGGGGACTAGATGGGGTGGCACAGATACGCAGTATTTT. As protein: CASSLEGTRWGGTDTQYF.

The CDR3 coding sequence is TGCAGCCTATTGAGGCGGGGGAGGGTCTACACCTTC. Encoded protein: CSLLRRGRVYTF. The V gene is TRBV29-1, the J gene TRBJ1-2, with D maybe TRBD1 (5 bases). V was cut by 8 bases and J by 10 bases, with 20 bases left in between. Germline CDR1 SQVTM, CDR2 ANQGSEA. CDR3 length: 12 residues.

The chain has TRBV6-5 and TRBJ2-5, with TRBD1 identical over 9 bases. In germline, CDR1 is MNHEY, CDR2 SVGAGI. V lost 8 bases and J lost 4; bases outside the gene matches: 11. The CDR3 runs 15 residues. The CDR3 DNA follows: TGTGCCAGCCATCCGGGACAGGGTTTTTTAGAGACCCAGTACTTC. Translation gives CASHPGQGFLETQYF.

This chain joins TRBV11-3 and TRBJ2-7; D unclear. There are 13 residues in the CDR3. Per germline, CDR1 SGHNT and CDR2 YENEEA. V lost 6 bases and J 1 base, leaving 10 bases between the germline ends. The CDR3 sequence: CASSSSRSYEQYF. CDR3 DNA: TGTGCCAGCAGTTCATCGAGGTCCTACGAGCAGTACTTC.

V and J are TRBV27 and TRBJ1-2; no definite D call. Germline lookup yields CDR1 MNHEY and CDR2 SMNVEV (reference sequence). Trimming removed 3 bases from V and 8 bases from J, with 19 bases in between. CDR3 length: 15 residues. DNA of the CDR3: TGTGCCAGCAGTTTCGAATTAGGATTGCAGCCCGGCTACACCTTC. This translates into CASSFELGLQPGYTF.

The rearrangement uses TRBV18 and TRBJ2-3; D gene ambiguous. CDR3 length equals 13 residues. Per the germline V gene, CDR1 is KGHSH and CDR2 is LQKENI. Trimming left V 1 base short and J 7 bases short, with 9 bases between. The DNA for the CDR3 is TGTGCCAGCTCACCACTGGAAGGGAATACGCAGTATTTT. Protein product: CASSPLEGNTQYF.

J is TRBJ2-3 and V is TRBV29-1; D remains ambiguous. V lost 8 bases and J 3 bases, leaving 15 bases between the germline ends. CDR1 is SQVTM and CDR2 is ANQGSEA in the germline V gene. The CDR3 loop spans 13 amino acids. The CDR3 sequence: CSCESGGTDTQYF. The CDR3 coding sequence is TGCAGCTGTGAGTCTGGTGGTACAGATACGCAGTATTTT.

V usage is TRBV7-9 and J usage is TRBJ1-4; the D is unclear. In germline, CDR1 is SEHNR, CDR2 FQNEAQ (reference sequence). V lost 1 base, J lost 3 bases, and 12 bases lay in between. This CDR3 has 16 residues. CDR3 sequence (DNA): TGTGCCAGCAGCTTAGGCGGAGGGCCCGCTAATGAAAAACTGTTTTTT. Protein sequence: CASSLGGGPANEKLFF.

V and J are TRBV18 and TRBJ1-3, with D unclear. Germline V gene data show CDR1 as KGHSH and CDR2 as LQKENI. The CDR3 has 16 residues. Trimming stripped 4 bases from V and 0 bases from J, with 13 bases between. DNA for the CDR3: TGTGCCAGCTCACTTAGGACGGGTAGCTCTGGAAACACCATATATTTT. Protein product: CASSLRTGSSGNTIYF.

The V call is TRBV7-2, the J call TRBJ2-3, with D possibly matching TRBD2 (5 bases). Germline V gene lookup returns CDR1 SGHTA and CDR2 FQGNSA. Trimming cost V 3 bases and J 2 bases, with 9 bases left between them. This CDR3 contains 14 residues. The CDR3 loop reads CASSFSGITDTQYF. The CDR3 nucleotides are TGTGCCAGCAGCTTCTCGGGGATCACAGATACGCAGTATTTT.

The chain recombines TRBV15 with TRBJ1-5; weak D call: TRBD1 (5 bases). The CDR3 runs 15 residues. The germline V gene has CDR1 LNHNV and CDR2 YYDKDF (reference sequence). The V gene lost 0 bases and the J gene lost 8 bases, with 14 bases spanning the gap. CDR3 residues: CATSRDQGSIEPQHF. The DNA of the CDR3 is TGTGCCACCAGCAGAGATCAGGGCTCTATTGAGCCCCAGCATTTT.

The V and J genes are TRBV13 and TRBJ1-3, with 12 bases matching TRBD1. V shed 5 bases and J 0 bases; nucleotides not matched to a gene: 8. There are 18 residues in the CDR3. Germline CDR1 reads PRHDT; CDR2 reads FYEKMQ (reference sequence). This CDR3 reads CASSTPGTGGPSGNTIYF. CDR3 DNA: TGTGCCAGCAGCACCCCCGGGACAGGGGGCCCCTCTGGAAACACCATATATTTT. Filled out from reference TRBV13 and TRBJ1-3, the complete variable domain reads AAGVIQSPRHLIKEKRETATLKCYPIPRHDTVYWYQQGPGQDPQFLISFYEKMQSDKGSIPDRFSAQQFSDYHSELNMSSLELGDSALYFCASSTPGTGGPSGNTIYFGEGSWLTVV.

This chain uses TRBV6-1 with TRBJ2-3; D is possibly TRBD1 (5 bases). Between the trimmed V and J ends, which lost 4 bases and 10 bases, there was a span of 21 bases. The CDR3 spans 15 residues. Per germline, CDR1 MNHNS and CDR2 SASEGT. CDR3 coding DNA: TGTGCCAGCAGTGCAGCAGGGCCCAGTCACCAAGCGCAGTATTTT. This gives the protein CASSAAGPSHQAQYF.

V is TRBV10-3 and J is TRBJ2-3; TRBD2 aligns across 8 bases. In germline, CDR1 is ENHRY, CDR2 SYGVKD. This CDR3 has 14 amino acids. After removal of 7 bases from V and 4 bases from J, the junction contained 7 bases not matched to a gene. DNA of the CDR3: TGTGCCATCACCGCGACTAGCGCGTCAGATACGCAGTATTTT. It encodes CAITATSASDTQYF.

This chain connects TRBV2 to TRBJ2-2, with TRBD1 matching 7 bases. After removal of 5 bases from V and 0 bases from J, the junction contained 6 bases not matched to a gene. CDR3 length: 16 amino acids. Germline values: CDR1 SNHLY, CDR2 FYNNEI. The CDR3, as DNA: TGTGCCAGCAGTCAACATGGGACAGCGAACACCGGGGAGCTGTTTTTT. As protein: CASSQHGTANTGELFF. The full variable domain, completed using reference TRBV2 and TRBJ2-2, is EPEVTQTPSHQVTQMGQEVILRCVPISNHLYFYWYRQILGQKVEFLVSFYNNEISEKSEIFDDQFSVERPDGSNFTLKIRSTKLEDSAMYFCASSQHGTANTGELFFGEGSRLTVL.

This clone was counted once. This sequence joins TRBV5-5 and TRBJ1-1; D remains ambiguous. This CDR3 has 14 residues. Trimming left V 3 bases short and J 1 base short, with 10 bases between. Germline V lookup: CDR1 SGHKS, CDR2 YYEKEE (reference sequence). The CDR3 DNA is TGTGCCAGCAGCTCGCATATGTCGAACACTGAAGCTTTCTTT. Amino acids: CASSSHMSNTEAFF.